This T cell receptor (beta chain) was retrieved from a study of T cell repertoires in cytomegalovirus infection. This clonotype was counted many times. Trimming took 0 bases from V and 2 from J, leaving 14 bases between them. Germline V gene sequence: CDR1 SGHTA, CDR2 FQGNSA. The length of the CDR3 is 16 residues. One entry per CDR3 protein, called by TCRdb with MiXCR from the reads. The repertoire holds roughly 130,000 distinct CDR3 sequences, with approximately 8.8% as singletons. The origin of this receptor is a human donor in good health (CMV status not recorded). Some clones in this sample may be carry-over from other donors' samples. The sequenced sample was PBMCs. This chain uses TRBV7-2 with TRBJ2-7; D is unresolved. As DNA, the CDR3 is TGTGCCAGCAGCTTAGCGGTTTCGATCACCCCCTACGAGCAGTACTTC. It encodes CASSLAVSITPYEQYF.